These 20 T cell receptor beta chains came from one sample sequenced in a study of shared clonotypes between healthy human individuals. Generated by immunoSEQ multiplex PCR, the TCRdb table keeps only in-frame clones and is missing some. The sample has 2 million or so clones, 85% to 95% seen once. Sequenced input: naive CD4+ T cells sorted from blood. As to subset: CD45RA+ positively selected. The receptors were sampled from a man younger than 30 in good health.

The chain carries TRBV5-8 and TRBJ2-5; 12 bases fit TRBD2. Germline CDR1 and CDR2: SGHTS and YDEGEE. This CDR3 has 16 residues. V shed 5 bases, J shed 1 base, and the junction held 6 bases outside the gene matches. The CDR3 DNA follows: TGTGCCAGCAGACCAGGACTAGCGGGGTTCCAAGAGACCCAGTACTTC. Protein sequence: CASRPGLAGFQETQYF.

The chain combines TRBV10-3 with TRBJ2-1; D is uncertain. The CDR3 runs 13 residues. Germline CDR1 ENHRY, CDR2 SYGVKD. V lost 2 bases, J lost 9 bases, and 11 bases lay in between. CDR3 DNA sequence: TGTGCCATCAGTGAGAACTTCTCCTCTGAGCAGTTCTTC. Its protein product is CAISENFSSEQFF.

A word on this clone: Other nucleotide sequences from this sample produce the same CDR3. The V and J genes are TRBV6-5 and TRBJ1-3; no clear D gene. V lost 0 bases and J lost 2, with 8 bases in between. CDR1 and CDR2 from the germline V gene are MNHEY and SVGAGI. The CDR3 runs to 15 residues. CDR3 nucleotides: TGTGCCAGCAGTTACTCTGGAGGGACTGGAAACACCATATATTTT. As protein: CASSYSGGTGNTIYF.

The CDR3 protein is CASSTEISSYEQYF. The CDR3 DNA is TGTGCCAGCAGCACCGAGATCTCCTCCTACGAGCAGTACTTC. The genes are TRBV5-4 and TRBJ2-7; D is unresolved. Germline CDR1 and CDR2: SGHNT and YYREEE (reference sequence). The V gene lost 4 bases and the J gene lost 0 bases, with 11 bases spanning the gap. This CDR3 is 14 amino acids long.

The chain couples TRBV18 to TRBJ1-3; perhaps TRBD1 as D (6 bases). CDR3 length equals 15 residues. Per the germline V gene, CDR1 is KGHSH and CDR2 is LQKENI. Between the trimmed V and J ends, which lost 2 bases and 2 bases, there was a span of 10 bases. This chain's CDR3 is CASSPTGTPGNTIYF. The CDR3 DNA follows: TGTGCCAGCTCACCAACAGGGACCCCTGGAAACACCATATATTTT. Full variable domain (outside the CDR3, taken from reference TRBV18 and TRBJ1-3): NAGVMQNPRHLVRRRGQEARLRCSPMKGHSHVYWYRQLPEEGLKFMVYLQKENIIDESGMPKERFSAEFPKEGPSILRIQQVVRGDSAAYFCASSPTGTPGNTIYFGEGSWLTVV.

The gene calls are TRBV7-9 and TRBJ1-2, with a weak D call TRBD1 (6 bases). The CDR3 loop spans 15 amino acids. The V end lost 3 bases, the J end lost 3 bases, and 14 bases lay between the germline ends. Germline CDR1 is SEHNR and CDR2 is FQNEAQ (reference sequence). CDR3 bases: TGTGCCAGCAGCTTTGGGGGCAGTGAGGACTATGGCTACACCTTC. The encoded protein is CASSFGGSEDYGYTF.

The chain carries TRBV6-1 and TRBJ2-5; 8 positions match TRBD1. There are 14 residues in the CDR3. V shed 6 bases and J 5 bases; nucleotides not matched to a gene: 8. The germline V gene has CDR1 MNHNS and CDR2 SASEGT. The CDR3 coding sequence is TGTGCCAGCAGCAGGGGGCAGGGTGAGGAGACCCAGTACTTC. It yields the protein CASSRGQGEETQYF.

The chain combines TRBV25-1 with TRBJ2-2; 8 bases are shared with TRBD2. Germline loops: CDR1 MGHDK, CDR2 SYGVNS. Germline trimming cut 4 bases from V and 5 bases from J; bases unmatched to any gene: 12. This CDR3 region has 17 residues. CDR3 region: CASSAPGGTGGTGELFF. In nucleotides, the CDR3 is TGTGCCAGCAGTGCCCCGGGAGGGACCGGGGGGACCGGGGAGCTGTTTTTT.

The chain couples TRBV7-2 to TRBJ2-1; TRBD1 is a possible D gene (6 bases). The CDR3 totals 14 residues. Trimming stripped 6 bases from V and 6 bases from J, with 15 bases between. CDR1 is SGHTA and CDR2 is FQGNSA in the germline V gene. CDR3 region: CASRDSRGGNEQFF. The CDR3 bases are TGTGCCAGCAGGGATTCGAGAGGGGGCAATGAGCAGTTCTTC.

V is TRBV5-6 and J is TRBJ2-1; D gene ambiguous. The CDR3 length is 15 residues. Trimming cost V 0 bases and J 5 bases, with 12 bases left between them. The germline V gene encodes CDR1 SGHDT and CDR2 YYEEEE. CDR3 sequence (DNA): TGTGCCAGCAGCTTGGTGGTGGGCTCTAACAATGAGCAGTTCTTC. This translates into CASSLVVGSNNEQFF.

Of note for this clone: The junction shows a germline mismatch at one end, possibly a read error. The V and J genes are TRBV7-7 and TRBJ2-5; D is tentatively TRBD1 or TRBD2 (6 bases each). Germline CDR1 SSHAT, CDR2 FNYEAQ (reference sequence). This CDR3 is 14 amino acids long. The CDR3 spells CASSLVGGSETQYF. CDR3 nucleotides: TGTGCTAGCAGCTTAGTGGGGGGCAGTGAGACCCAGTACTTC.

V is TRBV18 and J is TRBJ1-2, with 11 nucleotides matching TRBD1. Germline V gene data show CDR1 as KGHSH and CDR2 as LQKENI. This CDR3 is 13 amino acids long. J was trimmed by 10 bases and V by 3 bases; bases with no gene match: 4. Here the CDR3 reads CASSPGQGAFYTF. CDR3 nucleotide sequence: TGTGCCAGCTCACCCGGACAGGGGGCCTTCTACACCTTC.

CDR3 amino acids: CASSPFRGPGELFF. Here the CDR3 DNA reads TGTGCCAGCTCACCGTTCAGGGGGCCCGGGGAGCTGTTTTTT. V usage is TRBV18 and J usage is TRBJ2-2; TRBD1 aligns across 8 bases. There are 14 residues in the CDR3. CDR1 and CDR2 (germline): KGHSH, LQKENI. V gave up 3 bases and J gave up 6 bases; unmatched junction bases: 3.

V and J are TRBV7-3 and TRBJ2-2, with TRBD1 as a possible D gene (5 bases). This CDR3 spans 14 amino acids. Germline loops: CDR1 SGHTA, CDR2 FQGTGA. Trimming stripped 6 bases from V and 3 bases from J, with 11 bases between. The CDR3 nucleotides are TGTGCCAGCAGAACAGACAGTCACACCGGGGAGCTGTTTTTT. Its translation is CASRTDSHTGELFF.

The rearrangement uses TRBV7-9 and TRBJ2-1; D possibly uses TRBD1 or TRBD2 (5 bases each). With 5 bases removed from V and 6 bases from J, the gap between germline ends came to 14 bases. Germline CDR1 reads SEHNR; CDR2 reads FQNEAQ (reference sequence). The CDR3 sequence is 14 residues long. CDR3 residues: CASSARDLRNEQFF. The CDR3, as DNA: TGTGCCAGCAGCGCCCGGGACCTACGCAATGAGCAGTTCTTC.

This sequence joins TRBV28 and TRBJ1-4; D is perhaps TRBD1 (5 bases). Trimming left V 7 bases short and J 5 bases short, with 26 bases between. The CDR3 has 18 residues. CDR1 MDHEN and CDR2 SYDVKM come from the germline V gene. CDR3 DNA: TGTGCCAGCAACACCTTAGTCAACCAAAACAGGCACAATGAAAAACTGTTTTTT. It is translated as CASNTLVNQNRHNEKLFF.

The chain couples TRBV5-1 to TRBJ1-4, with no clear D. This CDR3 spans 17 amino acids. Germline V gene data show CDR1 as SGHRS and CDR2 as YFSETQ. Trimming took 0 bases from V and 4 from J, leaving 16 bases between them. The DNA for the CDR3 is TGCGCCAGCAGCTTGGCGGGTGGCATTGGTCTTAATGAAAAACTGTTTTTT. This encodes CASSLAGGIGLNEKLFF.

The chain links TRBV18 to TRBJ1-6; the D gene is possibly TRBD1 (5 bases). Germline values: CDR1 KGHSH, CDR2 LQKENI. The V and J ends lost 2 bases and 7 bases respectively, with 9 bases between them. The CDR3 covers 14 residues. The CDR3 spells CASSPAGLNSPLHF. DNA for the CDR3: TGTGCCAGCTCACCAGCAGGGTTGAATTCACCCCTCCACTTT.

This rearrangement joins TRBV28 to TRBJ1-5; 10 positions match TRBD1. Germline assignment: CDR1 MDHEN and CDR2 SYDVKM. CDR3 length equals 15 residues. The trim removed 4 bases at V and 9 bases at J, leaving 9 bases unmatched. Here the CDR3 reads CASSSGQGGKRPQHF. The DNA for the CDR3 is TGTGCCAGCAGTTCTGGACAGGGGGGAAAAAGGCCCCAGCATTTT.

The chain combines TRBV5-1 with TRBJ2-6; maybe TRBD1 (5 bases). Trimming removed 1 base at V and 0 bases at J, with 14 bases between. Germline CDR1 and CDR2: SGHRS and YFSETQ. The CDR3 runs to 18 residues. For the CDR3, the DNA is TGCGCCAGCAGCTTGTCAGGGATGATGTTCTCTGGGGCCAACGTCCTGACTTTC. Translation: CASSLSGMMFSGANVLTF.